This T cell receptor beta chain was sequenced for a study of T cell responses to AZD1222 COVID-19 vaccine. A note on this clone: The target antigen is unknown.

The CDR3 contains 15 residues. V was clipped by 2 bases and J by 2 bases, with 11 bases between them. Germline values: CDR1 MDHEN, CDR2 SYDVKM. The study, taken as a whole, reports: Researchers took repertoire samples only after the peak T cell response had come. White British donors predominated, females outnumbered males, and clonal diversity was possibly underestimated.

The assay was immunoSEQ multiplex PCR, and TCRdb's table has in-frame clones only and misses some. The sample has 90,000 to 150,000 clones; about 87% are singletons. Material: peripheral blood, obtained on day 0 of AZD1222 vaccination. The sequence came from an adult in good health. The V call is TRBV28, the J call TRBJ2-3; weak D call: TRBD2 (5 bases). As DNA, the CDR3 is TGTGCCAGCAGTTTAATGAAGCGGAACACAGATACGCAGTATTTT. It is translated as CASSLMKRNTDTQYF.